The rows below give T cell receptor beta chains drawn from one sample of a study of blood T cell repertoires in COVID-19. Profiled with immunoSEQ multiplex PCR; TCRdb holds only in-frame clones, not every one. Here the sample spans approximately 300,000 clones, 90% being singletons. The sample was peripheral blood. All receptors come from a woman aged 30 to 39 with COVID-19, enrolled during active disease. The CDR3 runs from the conserved cysteine through the conserved F or W. A D gene is named only where the DNA matches it firmly. The size field is filled for only some rows; it gives once, few, many or a size class.

.,TRBJ1-1,few,TRBV18,TGTGCCAGCTCAACAGGGAACACTGAAGCTTTCTTT,CASSTGNTEAFF
.,TRBJ2-7,.,TRBV4-1,TGCGCCAGCAGCCCGACAGGTTACGAGCAGTACTTC,CASSPTGYEQYF
.,TRBJ2-7,.,TRBV4-3,TGCGCCAGCAGCCAATCTCGGACCAGGGCCGAGATGGGGGAGCAGTACTTC,CASSQSRTRAEMGEQYF
.,TRBJ2-5,.,TRBV5-4,TGTGCCAGCAGCCGAGGGGGGGGCCGGCAAGAGACCCAGTACTTC,CASSRGGGRQETQYF
.,TRBJ1-4,.,TRBV9,TGTGCCAGCAGCGCCGCCGCGGCTCGACGAGGGGAAAAACTGTTTTTT,CASSAAAARRGEKLFF
.,TRBJ2-2,once,TRBV19,TGTGCCAGTAGTATGGGGTGGCAGGGAACGGCCGGGGAGCTGTTTTTT,CASSMGWQGTAGELFF
.,TRBJ2-7,.,TRBV5-1,TGCGCCAGCAGCTTGGTTGGGACACGGATGGACGAGCAGTACTTC,CASSLVGTRMDEQYF
.,TRBJ2-1,.,TRBV6-1,TGTGCCAGCAGTGATGAGGGCTTCTCCTACAATGAGCAGTTCTTC,CASSDEGFSYNEQFF
TRBD2,TRBJ2-1,.,TRBV7-8,TGTGCCAGCAGCTTAGCTAGCGGGAGCTCCTACAATGAGCAGTTCTTC,CASSLASGSSYNEQFF
.,TRBJ1-6,.,TRBV7-6,TGTGCCAGCAGCTTAGGGACAGAAAGCTCCTATAATTCACCCCTCCACTTT,CASSLGTESSYNSPLHF
TRBD1,TRBJ1-1,.,TRBV5-1,TGCGCCAGCAGCGAAGGACAGGCGAACACTGAAGCTTTCTTT,CASSEGQANTEAFF